The text below deals with one TCR beta chain. Its target is not known. CD4+ naive, central memory, regulatory and stem cell-like memory subsets were isolated by sorting on CD45RO/CCR7/CD25/CD127/CD95/CD27. Purities over 95% were achieved in all sorted populations. The sample comes from a study of beta chain features in type 1 diabetes. Study results and limitations: There was a moderate but significant shortening of TCRB CDR3s in all four CD4+ subsets of Type 1 diabetes patients. Over-representation of high TCR-expressing cells was a possible consequence of cDNA sequencing. Amplification by PCR could prefer shorter templates, with the same effect in patients and controls.

Expressed TCRB transcripts were sequenced because the isolated RNA had all been reverse transcribed beforehand. Sequencing used immunoSEQ multiplex PCR; TCRdb keeps in-frame clones, though not all of them. The table includes roughly 160,000 clones, about 9% detected once. This receptor was obtained from a woman aged 18-35 years with type 1 diabetes. The sequenced material came from central memory CD4+ T cells from blood.

CDR3 region: CASSGLAATGSTDTQYF. The CDR3 DNA follows: TGTGCCAGCAGTGGACTAGCGGCTACGGGTAGCACAGATACGCAGTATTTT. This sequence joins TRBV7-2 and TRBJ2-3; 10 bases line up with TRBD2. The J segment lost 0 bases and the V segment lost 6 bases, leaving 9 bases of the junction unmatched. This CDR3 is 17 amino acids long. From germline, CDR1 is SGHTA and CDR2 FQGNSA.